The clone carrying this T cell receptor beta chain was seen only a few times. The antigen is not known. This sample was included in a study of glioma-infiltrating T cells. Study-wide results and limits: Tissue and blood shared very few CDR3 sequences.

TCR alpha and beta CDR3 regions were amplified from RNA using iRepertoire nested multiplex PCR. Using its own MiXCR run on the multiplex PCR reads, TCRdb lists one record per CDR3 protein. The table lists around 390,000 distinct CDR3 sequences, around 38% of them singletons. The CDR3 covers 18 residues. V lost 0 bases, J lost 2 bases, and 13 bases stayed unmatched. Germline CDR1 MGHRA, CDR2 YSYEKL. The gene calls are TRBV4-1 and TRBJ2-7, with 7 bases fitting TRBD2. The receptor was isolated from a human donor with low-grade glioma or glioblastoma, undergoing nonglioma brain surgery, or in good health (not recorded which). Sequences were obtained from glioma tissue, nonneoplastic brain tissue, or PBMCs (not recorded which). The CDR3 protein is CASSQDLPRASGTYEQYF. The CDR3 bases are TGCGCCAGCAGCCAAGACCTCCCCCGCGCTAGCGGAACCTACGAGCAGTACTTC.